The clone carrying this T cell receptor (beta chain) was detected only a few times. Its antigen is as yet unknown. Distinct nucleotide sequences in the sample also encode this CDR3. Expressed TCRB transcripts were sequenced, since all the RNA that had been isolated was reverse transcribed. Clones were read by immunoSEQ multiplex PCR, and TCRdb kept only the in-frame ones, dropping some. The sample includes 130,000 to 150,000 clones, around 8.7% of them seen just once. Unmatched junction bases numbered 1, after V lost 2 bases and J lost 5 bases. Germline lookup yields CDR1 SGDLS and CDR2 YYNGEE. The CDR3 runs to 13 residues. The data derive from a study of beta chain features in type 1 diabetes. Study-wide context: Across every sample, around 98 million sorted cells were examined in total.

Overall study findings and caveats: Patients with type 1 diabetes carried fewer insertions and had more deletions at their VDJ junctions. Shorter TCRB CDR3s, moderately but significantly so, were found in Type 1 diabetes patients in all four CD4+ subsets.

Each of the CD4+ naive, central memory, regulatory and stem cell-like memory populations was sorted via CD45RO/CCR7/CD25/CD127/CD95/CD27. J is TRBJ1-5 and V is TRBV9; 7 nucleotides line up with TRBD1. The sequencing sample was made of central memory CD4+ T cells from blood. The receptor was isolated from a man aged 18 to 29 in good health. The CDR3 sequence is CASSVDRDQPQHF. As DNA, the CDR3 is TGTGCCAGCAGCGTTGACAGGGATCAGCCCCAGCATTTT.